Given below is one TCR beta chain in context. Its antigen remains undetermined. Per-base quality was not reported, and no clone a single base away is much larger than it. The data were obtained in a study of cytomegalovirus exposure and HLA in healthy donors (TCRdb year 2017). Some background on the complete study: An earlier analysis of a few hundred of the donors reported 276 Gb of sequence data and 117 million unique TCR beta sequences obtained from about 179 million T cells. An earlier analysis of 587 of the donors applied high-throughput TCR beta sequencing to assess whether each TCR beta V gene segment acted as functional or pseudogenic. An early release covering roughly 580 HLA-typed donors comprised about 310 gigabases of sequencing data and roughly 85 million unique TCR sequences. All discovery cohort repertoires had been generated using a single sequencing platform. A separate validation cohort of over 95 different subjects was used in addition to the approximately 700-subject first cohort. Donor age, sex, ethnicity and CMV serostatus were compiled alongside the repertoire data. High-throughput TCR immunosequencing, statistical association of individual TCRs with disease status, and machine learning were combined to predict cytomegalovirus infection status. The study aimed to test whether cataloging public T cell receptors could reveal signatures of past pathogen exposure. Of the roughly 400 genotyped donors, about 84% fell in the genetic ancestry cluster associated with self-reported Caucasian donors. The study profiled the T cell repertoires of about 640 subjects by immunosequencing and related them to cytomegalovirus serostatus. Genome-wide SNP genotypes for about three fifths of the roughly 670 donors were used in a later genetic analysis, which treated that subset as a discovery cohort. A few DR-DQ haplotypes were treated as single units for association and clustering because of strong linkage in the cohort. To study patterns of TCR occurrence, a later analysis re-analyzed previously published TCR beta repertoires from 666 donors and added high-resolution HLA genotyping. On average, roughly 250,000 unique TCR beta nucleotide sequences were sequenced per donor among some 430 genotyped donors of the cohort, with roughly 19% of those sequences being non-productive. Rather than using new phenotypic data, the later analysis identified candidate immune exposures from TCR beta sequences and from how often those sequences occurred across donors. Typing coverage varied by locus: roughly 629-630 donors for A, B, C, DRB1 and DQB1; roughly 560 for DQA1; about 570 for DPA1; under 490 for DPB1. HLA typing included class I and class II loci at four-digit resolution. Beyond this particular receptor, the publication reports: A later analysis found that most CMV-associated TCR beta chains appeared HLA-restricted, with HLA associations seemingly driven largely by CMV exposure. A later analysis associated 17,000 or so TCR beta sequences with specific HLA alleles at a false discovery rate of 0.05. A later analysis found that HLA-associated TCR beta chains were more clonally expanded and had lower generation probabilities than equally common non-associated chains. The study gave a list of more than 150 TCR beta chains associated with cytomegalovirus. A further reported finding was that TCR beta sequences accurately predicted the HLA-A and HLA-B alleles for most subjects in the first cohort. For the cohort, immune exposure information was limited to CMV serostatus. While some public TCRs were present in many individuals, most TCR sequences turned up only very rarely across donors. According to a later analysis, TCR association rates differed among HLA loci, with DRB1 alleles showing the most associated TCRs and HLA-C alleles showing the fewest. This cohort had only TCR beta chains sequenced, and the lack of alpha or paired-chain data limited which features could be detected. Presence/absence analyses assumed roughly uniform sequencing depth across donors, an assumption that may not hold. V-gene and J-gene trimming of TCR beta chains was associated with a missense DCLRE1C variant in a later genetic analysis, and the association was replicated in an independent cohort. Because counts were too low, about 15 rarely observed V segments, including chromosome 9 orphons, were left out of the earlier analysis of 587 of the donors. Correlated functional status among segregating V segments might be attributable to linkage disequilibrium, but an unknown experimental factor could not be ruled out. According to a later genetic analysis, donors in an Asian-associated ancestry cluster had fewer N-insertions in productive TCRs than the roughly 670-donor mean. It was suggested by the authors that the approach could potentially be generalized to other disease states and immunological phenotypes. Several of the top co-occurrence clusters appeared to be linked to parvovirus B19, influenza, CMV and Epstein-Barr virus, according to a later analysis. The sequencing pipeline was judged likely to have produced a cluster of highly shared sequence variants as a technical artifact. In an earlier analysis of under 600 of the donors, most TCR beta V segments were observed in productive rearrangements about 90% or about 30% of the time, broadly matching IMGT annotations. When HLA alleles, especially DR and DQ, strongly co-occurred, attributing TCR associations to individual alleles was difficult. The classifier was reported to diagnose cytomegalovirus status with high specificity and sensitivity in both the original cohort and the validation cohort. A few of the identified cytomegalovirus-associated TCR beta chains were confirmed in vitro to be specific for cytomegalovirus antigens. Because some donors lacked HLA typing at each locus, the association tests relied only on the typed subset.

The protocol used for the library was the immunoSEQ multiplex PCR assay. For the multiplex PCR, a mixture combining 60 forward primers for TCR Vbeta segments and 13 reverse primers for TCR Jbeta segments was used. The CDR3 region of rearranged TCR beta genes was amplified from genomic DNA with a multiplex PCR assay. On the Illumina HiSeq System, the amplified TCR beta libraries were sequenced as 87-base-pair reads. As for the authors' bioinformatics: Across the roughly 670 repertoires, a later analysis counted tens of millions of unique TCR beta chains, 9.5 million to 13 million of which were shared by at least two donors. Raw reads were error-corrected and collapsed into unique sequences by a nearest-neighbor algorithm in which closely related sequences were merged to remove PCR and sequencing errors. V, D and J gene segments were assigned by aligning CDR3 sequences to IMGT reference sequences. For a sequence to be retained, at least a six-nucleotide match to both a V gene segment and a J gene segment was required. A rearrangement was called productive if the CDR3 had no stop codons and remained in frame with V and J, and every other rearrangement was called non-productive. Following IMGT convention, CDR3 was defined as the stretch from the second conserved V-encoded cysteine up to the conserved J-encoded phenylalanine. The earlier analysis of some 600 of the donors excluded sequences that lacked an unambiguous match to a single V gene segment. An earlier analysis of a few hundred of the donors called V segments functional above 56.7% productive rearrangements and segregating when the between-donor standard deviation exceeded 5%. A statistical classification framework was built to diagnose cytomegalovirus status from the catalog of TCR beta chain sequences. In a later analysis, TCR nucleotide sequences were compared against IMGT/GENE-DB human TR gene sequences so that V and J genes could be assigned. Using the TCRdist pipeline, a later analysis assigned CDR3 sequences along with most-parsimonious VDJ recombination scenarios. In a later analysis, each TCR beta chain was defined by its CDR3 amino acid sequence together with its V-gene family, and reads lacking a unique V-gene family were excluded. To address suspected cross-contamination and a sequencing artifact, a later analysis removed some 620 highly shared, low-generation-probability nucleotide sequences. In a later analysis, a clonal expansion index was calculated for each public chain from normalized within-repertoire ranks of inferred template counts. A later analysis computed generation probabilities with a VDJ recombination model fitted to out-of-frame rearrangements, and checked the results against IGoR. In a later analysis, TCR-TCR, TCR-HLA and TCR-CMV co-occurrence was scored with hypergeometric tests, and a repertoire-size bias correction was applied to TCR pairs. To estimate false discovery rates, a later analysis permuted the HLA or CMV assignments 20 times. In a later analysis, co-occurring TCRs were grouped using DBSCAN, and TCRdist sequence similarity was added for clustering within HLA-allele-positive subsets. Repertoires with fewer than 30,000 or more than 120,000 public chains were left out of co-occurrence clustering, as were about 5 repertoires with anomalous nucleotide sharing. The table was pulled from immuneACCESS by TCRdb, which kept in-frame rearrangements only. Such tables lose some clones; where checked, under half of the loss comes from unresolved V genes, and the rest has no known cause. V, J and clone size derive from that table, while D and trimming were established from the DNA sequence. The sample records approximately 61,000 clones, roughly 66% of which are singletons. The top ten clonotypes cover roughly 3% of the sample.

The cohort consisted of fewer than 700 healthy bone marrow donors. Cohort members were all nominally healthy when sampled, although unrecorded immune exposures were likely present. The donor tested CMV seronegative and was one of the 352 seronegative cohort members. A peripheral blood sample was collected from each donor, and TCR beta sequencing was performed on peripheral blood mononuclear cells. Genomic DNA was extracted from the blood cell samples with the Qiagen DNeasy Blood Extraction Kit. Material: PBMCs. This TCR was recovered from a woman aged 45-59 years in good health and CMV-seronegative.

Here the CDR3 is given as CATSTGSYNEQFF. The base sequence is TGTGCCACCAGTACGGGTTCCTACAATGAGCAGTTCTTC. The rearrangement joined TRBV15 to TRBJ2-1; the D gene cannot be resolved reliably. Taken from the germline V gene (reference sequence), the CDR1 and CDR2 loops are LNHNV and YYDKDF. V and J are truncated by 6 bases and 1 base respectively, leaving an intervening sequence of 7 bases. Counted from cysteine to phenylalanine, this CDR3 has 13 amino acids. The kept DNA is CDR3 alone, 39 bases in frame from the first base.